A selection of T cell receptor beta chains follows, all from one sample in a study of T cell repertoires in cytomegalovirus infection. The antigens of these receptors remain unknown. TCRdb ran MiXCR on the reads and lists one entry per CDR3 protein. The sample contains 200,000 or so distinct CDR3 sequences, around two fifths of which appear only once. Sample: CD8+ T cells from cultured PBMCs, taken from culture after CMV antigen stimulation. The receptors derive from a human donor in good health (CMV status not recorded). Some clones in this sample may be carry-over from other donors' samples. CDR3s include the opening cysteine and the closing phenylalanine or tryptophan. D genes are given only for firm matches. Expanded clones are given a class, and other clones once, few, many or no size at all.

>TRBD1|few|17|TRBJ1-2|TRBV7-8
TGTGCCAGCAGCTTAAATCGGCGGGACAGGCGACCTTATGGCTACACCTTC
CASSLNRRDRRPYGYTF
>TRBD1|few|14|TRBJ1-1|TRBV27
TGTGCCAGCAGTTTTAGCTACGGACAGGCTGAAGCTTTCTTT
CASSFSYGQAEAFF
>.|few|13|TRBJ2-7|TRBV2
TGTGCCAGCAGTGAAGGCGGGTACTACGAGCAGTACTTC
CASSEGGYYEQYF
>TRBD1|few|15|TRBJ1-1|TRBV5-4
TGTGCCAGCAGCTTGACAGGGGGGAGTCGCACTGAAGCTTTCTTT
CASSLTGGSRTEAFF
>TRBD1|.|15|TRBJ1-6|TRBV9
TGTGCCAGCAGCTACCGGACAGGGGGAGGCTCACCCCTCCACTTT
CASSYRTGGGSPLHF
>.|.|14|TRBJ2-5|TRBV7-2
TGTGCCAGCAGCTTAGAACTAGTTGAAGAGACCCAGTACTTC
CASSLELVEETQYF
>.|once|10|TRBJ2-7|TRBV11-2
TGTGCCAGCGCGAGCTACGAGCAGTACTTC
CASASYEQYF
>.|few|15|TRBJ2-3|TRBV6-4
TGTGCCAGCAGTGACTCAGTGGGAGGCACAGATACGCAGTATTTT
CASSDSVGGTDTQYF
>.|.|13|TRBJ1-1|TRBV6-2/TRBV6-3
TGTGCCAGCAGCCAGTCATGGTACACTGAAGCTTTCTTT
CASSQSWYTEAFF
>.|.|13|TRBJ1-1|TRBV6-6
TGTGCCAGCAGGGTACAGGTGAACACTGAAGCTTTCTTT
CASRVQVNTEAFF
>TRBD2|many|15|TRBJ2-3|TRBV7-3
TGTGCCAGCAGCTTAGCGGGAGGAAGCACAGATACGCAGTATTTT
CASSLAGGSTDTQYF
>TRBD1|.|15|TRBJ2-2|TRBV7-2
TGTGCCAGCAGCCGGGACAGGGGGTACACCGGGGAGCTGTTTTTT
CASSRDRGYTGELFF
>TRBD2|.|16|TRBJ2-3|TRBV27
TGTGCCAGCAAGAGACTAGCGGTCGGTAGCACAGATACGCAGTATTTT
CASKRLAVGSTDTQYF
>.|.|14|TRBJ1-5|TRBV6-6
TGTGCCAGCAGTTCAAACAGTTTCACCCTGCCCCAGCATTTT
CASSSNSFTLPQHF
>.|.|17|TRBJ1-5|TRBV2
TGTGCCAGAAGTGTAAGGGAGTTACGGATAGGAAATCAGCCCCAGCATTTT
CARSVRELRIGNQPQHF
>.|few|17|TRBJ1-2|TRBV20-1
TGCAGTGCTAGAGCTCTAAGGGGGGGCCCTACCAATTCGGGCTACACCTTC
CSARALRGGPTNSGYTF
>.|once|16|TRBJ2-1|TRBV2
TGTGCCAGCAGCCCCTCAGGGACATACGGCTACAATGAGCCGTTCTTC
CASSPSGTYGYNEPFF
>.|.|13|TRBJ1-1|TRBV11-2
TGTGCCAGCAGCTTAATACCGGTCACTGAAGCTTTCTTT
CASSLIPVTEAFF
>.|few|15|TRBJ2-7|TRBV11-3
TGTGCCAGCAGCTCGGGGGGGACAGGGCTCAGCGAGCAGTACTTC
CASSSGGTGLSEQYF
>.|few|12|TRBJ2-1|TRBV7-6
TGTGCCAGCAGCTTGCGGGTCAATGAGCAGTTCTTC
CASSLRVNEQFF
>.|.|12|TRBJ1-5|TRBV2
TGTGCCAGCGCCGGAGGGCCCCAGCCCCAGCATTTT
CASAGGPQPQHF
>.|.|16|TRBJ2-1|TRBV27
TGTGCCAGCAGTTTAGAGGAAAACGGGTCCTACAATGAGCAGTTCTTC
CASSLEENGSYNEQFF
>.|.|15|TRBJ2-3|TRBV6-1
TGTGCCTTATACCCACAGGCAGGGGGCACAGATACGCAGTATTTT
CALYPQAGGTDTQYF
>TRBD2|many|14|TRBJ2-1|TRBV11-2
TGTGCCAGCAGCCCTGGGACTAGATACAATGAGCAGTTCTTC
CASSPGTRYNEQFF
>.|.|15|TRBJ2-7|TRBV3-1
TGTGCCAGCAGCCAACCAGGAGTTCCCCGCTACGAGCAGTACTTC
CASSQPGVPRYEQYF
>TRBD1|.|15|TRBJ1-1|TRBV27
TGTGCCAGCAGTGCCGGGACAGGGGGGGAGGCTGAAGCTTTCTTT
CASSAGTGGEAEAFF
>TRBD2|.|17|TRBJ2-1|TRBV7-9
TGTGCCAGCAGCTTGGCTCCGGGACTAGCGACCTACAATGAGCAGTTCTTC
CASSLAPGLATYNEQFF
>.|few|16|TRBJ1-1|TRBV7-2
TGTGCCAGCAGCTTATCCGGGACAACCTCGCGAACTGAAGCTTTCTTT
CASSLSGTTSRTEAFF
>.|.|12|TRBJ2-7|TRBV7-6
TGTGCCAGCCTCGGCCGCGACTACGAGCAGTACTTC
CASLGRDYEQYF
>.|.|14|TRBJ2-1|TRBV5-1
TGCGCCAGCAGCGTAAGACTAGAGGGGGCTGAGCAGTTCTTC
CASSVRLEGAEQFF
>.|.|15|TRBJ1-2|TRBV12-3/TRBV12-4
TGTGCCAGCAGTTTTCGGGGCAGGGCGAGCTATGGCTACACCTTC
CASSFRGRASYGYTF
>TRBD2|.|19|TRBJ2-3|TRBV5-1
TGCGCCAGCCTGAAGGGATCTACTAGGCGGGGGGGCCGGATGGATACGCAGTATTTT
CASLKGSTRRGGRMDTQYF
>.|.|14|TRBJ2-3|TRBV28
TGTGCCAGCAGTACAGGGATTGGCGCAGATACGCAGTATTTT
CASSTGIGADTQYF
>.|.|16|TRBJ2-3|TRBV9
TGTGCCAGCAGCGGTCCCGAGAGGGGGGGCTTAGATACGCAGTATTTT
CASSGPERGGLDTQYF
>TRBD2|.|18|TRBJ2-2|TRBV27
TGTGCCAGCAGTTCGTCGACTAGCGGGGGGGGGAACACCGGGGAGCTGTTTTTT
CASSSSTSGGGNTGELFF
>.|few|13|TRBJ2-2|TRBV10-3
TGTGCCATCAGGAATCTCGGAACCGGGGAGCTGTTTTTT
CAIRNLGTGELFF